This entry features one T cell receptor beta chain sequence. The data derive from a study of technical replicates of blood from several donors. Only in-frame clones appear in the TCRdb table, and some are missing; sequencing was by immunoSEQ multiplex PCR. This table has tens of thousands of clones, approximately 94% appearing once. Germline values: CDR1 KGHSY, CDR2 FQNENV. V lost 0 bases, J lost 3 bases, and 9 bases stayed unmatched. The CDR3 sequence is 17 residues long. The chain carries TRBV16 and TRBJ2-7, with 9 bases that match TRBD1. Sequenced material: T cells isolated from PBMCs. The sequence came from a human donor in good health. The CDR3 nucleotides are TGTGCCAGCAGCCAATCGTATTGGGGACAGGGAGTCTACGAGCAGTACTTC. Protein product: CASSQSYWGQGVYEQYF.